The 31 T cell receptor beta chains reported below all come from one sample, sequenced in a study of cytomegalovirus exposure and HLA in healthy donors. Vbeta (60) and Jbeta (13) primers were used in the PCR. Measured with immunoSEQ multiplex PCR; TCRdb has only the in-frame clones, and not every one. Among about 120,000 clones, 65% to 90% were seen once, and the ten largest hold about 2%. The sequenced material came from PBMCs. The receptors were sampled from a man aged 30 to 45 in good health and CMV-seronegative.

Details on this clone: Other nucleotide sequences in the sample specify the same CDR3. The rearrangement joins TRBV5-4 to TRBJ2-5, with 7 bases lining up with TRBD1. CDR3 size: 14 residues. CDR1 SGHNT and CDR2 YYREEE come from the germline V gene (reference sequence). V dropped 0 bases and J dropped 5; count of bases not matched to a gene: 4. The CDR3, as DNA: TGTGCCAGCAGCTTGGGCCAAGGGGGCGAGACCCAGTACTTC. Amino acid sequence: CASSLGQGGETQYF. The full variable domain, rest sourced from reference TRBV5-4 and TRBJ2-5, is ETGVTQSPTHLIKTRGQQVTLRCSSQSGHNTVSWYQQALGQGPQFIFQYYREEENGRGNFPPRFSGLQFPNYSSELNVNALELDDSALYLCASSLGQGGETQYFGPGTRLLVL.

The chain combines TRBV5-6 with TRBJ2-5; D is perhaps TRBD2 (7 bases). The CDR3 covers 15 residues. V lost 4 bases, J lost 5 bases, and 18 bases lay in between. CDR1 and CDR2 from the germline V gene are SGHDT and YYEEEE. The CDR3 nucleotides are TGTGCCAGCAGCCCGAGGGGGGGTTCTGGCGAGACCCAGTACTTC. Its protein product is CASSPRGGSGETQYF.

The V and J genes are TRBV10-3 and TRBJ1-3; 8 positions match TRBD1. V shed 6 bases and J 4 bases; nucleotides not matched to a gene: 11. The V gene's germline CDR1 is ENHRY and CDR2 SYGVKD. The CDR3 is 16 residues long. This CDR3 is CAIRDGQGASGNTIYF. CDR3 in DNA: TGTGCCATCAGGGATGGGCAGGGGGCTTCCGGAAACACCATATATTTT.

V gene TRBV19 combines with J gene TRBJ1-6; D perhaps matches TRBD1 (6 bases). Germline-derived CDR1 and CDR2 are LNHDA and SQIVND (reference sequence). V dropped 5 bases and J dropped 11 bases, with 13 bases sitting between them. The CDR3 has 13 amino acids. CDR3 nucleotide sequence: TGTGCCAGTAGTCCACTACAGGGCGCACCCCTCCACTTT. Translated, it gives CASSPLQGAPLHF.

The chain has TRBV19 and TRBJ2-6; D uncertain. Trimming cost V 3 bases and J 0 bases, with 3 bases left between them. The CDR3 has 14 amino acids. Germline CDR1 LNHDA, CDR2 SQIVND (reference sequence). This CDR3 reads CASSIGSGANVLTF. The DNA of the CDR3 is TGTGCCAGTAGTATCGGCTCTGGGGCCAACGTCCTGACTTTC.

This clone showed up just a few times. The chain combines TRBV18 with TRBJ2-2; 11 bases match TRBD1. The CDR3 consists of 16 residues. The germline V gene has CDR1 KGHSH and CDR2 LQKENI. With V trimmed by 3 bases and J by 6 bases, 6 bases remained unmatched. The CDR3 DNA follows: TGTGCCAGCTCACCGCGGACAGGGGGCGCGGCCGGGGAGCTGTTTTTT. Translated: CASSPRTGGAAGELFF.

The rearrangement uses TRBV11-2 and TRBJ2-1; TRBD2 might be the D (5 bases). The CDR3 totals 13 residues. Germline assignment: CDR1 SGHAT and CDR2 FQNNGV. Trimming shortened V by 5 bases and J by 8 bases, and 13 bases separated the two germline ends. CDR3 sequence: CASSPDYTDEQFF. The CDR3 DNA is TGTGCCAGCAGCCCTGACTATACTGATGAGCAGTTCTTC.

The V gene is TRBV9, the J gene TRBJ1-2; the D is unclear. The V gene lost 2 bases and the J gene lost 2 bases, with 10 bases spanning the gap. Germline V gene lookup returns CDR1 SGDLS and CDR2 YYNGEE. CDR3 length equals 14 residues. Written as DNA, the CDR3 is TGTGCCAGCAGCGTGGGCAGATGGAACTATGGCTACACCTTC. Translation gives CASSVGRWNYGYTF.

V is TRBV19 and J is TRBJ1-1; D ambiguous. Trimming shortened V by 2 bases and J by 1 base, and 5 bases separated the two germline ends. Germline loops: CDR1 LNHDA, CDR2 SQIVND (reference sequence). This CDR3 has 13 amino acids. The CDR3 region is CASSILTNTEAFF. CDR3 sequence (DNA): TGTGCCAGTAGTATACTAACGAACACTGAAGCTTTCTTT.

This clone appeared a single time. The chain combines TRBV10-3 with TRBJ2-7, with TRBD1 matching 9 bases. V shed 4 bases and J 3 bases; nucleotides not matched to a gene: 7. Germline CDR1 ENHRY, CDR2 SYGVKD. The CDR3 has 15 amino acids. CDR3 protein: CAISASGTGNYEQYF. As DNA, the CDR3 is TGTGCCATCAGTGCATCCGGGACAGGGAACTACGAGCAGTACTTC.

This rearrangement joins TRBV9 to TRBJ2-4; 8 nucleotides align to TRBD2. V gave up 2 bases and J gave up 8 bases; unmatched junction bases: 6. Germline V lookup: CDR1 SGDLS, CDR2 YYNGEE. There are 14 residues in the CDR3. CDR3 protein: CASSVGGGSDIQYF. The CDR3 bases are TGTGCCAGCAGCGTGGGCGGGGGGAGCGACATTCAGTACTTC.

This clone was observed once. The chain links TRBV28 to TRBJ1-1, with a weak D call TRBD1 (6 bases). The germline V and J ends were trimmed by 3 bases and 1 base, with 9 bases remaining between them. Germline V gives CDR1 MDHEN, CDR2 SYDVKM. The CDR3 has 14 amino acids. CDR3 coding DNA: TGTGCCAGCAGTTTGGGGGGGCAGAACACTGAAGCTTTCTTT. Its translation: CASSLGGQNTEAFF.

This chain links TRBV2 with TRBJ1-1; TRBD1 aligns across 9 bases. V shed 7 bases, J shed 3 bases, and the junction held 6 bases outside the gene matches. The CDR3 contains 14 residues. Germline CDR1 reads SNHLY; CDR2 reads FYNNEI. The CDR3 region has the DNA TGTGCCAGCACTAGGGGACAGGGAGACACTGAAGCTTTCTTT. It yields the protein CASTRGQGDTEAFF.

This chain uses TRBV28 with TRBJ1-1; D may be TRBD1 (6 bases). CDR1 and CDR2 from the germline V gene are MDHEN and SYDVKM. The CDR3 covers 13 residues. Trimming removed 5 bases at V and 5 bases at J, with 12 bases between. CDR3 DNA: TGTGCCAGCAGTATCACAAGGGGGACTGAAGCTTTCTTT. It specifies CASSITRGTEAFF.

This clone has a handful of counts. This sequence joins TRBV2 and TRBJ1-1; D not resolved. Germline CDR1 is SNHLY and CDR2 is FYNNEI. Trimming cost V 3 bases and J 8 bases, with 10 bases left between them. This CDR3 spans 12 amino acids. CDR3 sequence reads: CASSEEAAEAFF. The CDR3 DNA is TGTGCCAGCAGTGAGGAAGCGGCCGAAGCTTTCTTT.

This chain connects TRBV18 to TRBJ2-5; the match to TRBD1 covers 8 bases. With the DNA end fitting TRBJ2-7 better, the J assignment may be wrong. Germline V CDR1 and CDR2: KGHSH, LQKENI. This CDR3 has 14 amino acids. The CDR3 coding sequence is TGTGCCAGCTCACCGGGACAGGTGGGGAACGAGCAGTACTTC. It codes for CASSPGQVGNEQYF.

The chain links TRBV2 to TRBJ2-2, with 8 bases matching TRBD2. The V and J ends lost 10 bases and 7 bases, in that order; junction bases with no gene match: 14. CDR1 is SNHLY and CDR2 is FYNNEI in the germline V gene. The CDR3 is 15 residues long. CDR3 sequence (DNA): TGTGCCACCCTCGGGGCGGGGGGCCCCAGCGGGGAGCTGTTTTTT. Its translation: CATLGAGGPSGELFF.

This rearrangement joins TRBV7-2 to TRBJ1-2; 8 nucleotides match TRBD1. The CDR3 is 13 residues long. The ends lost 4 bases at V and 5 bases at J; junction bases unmatched: 3. CDR1 is SGHTA and CDR2 is FQGNSA in the germline V gene. CDR3 bases: TGTGCCAGCAGCTACGGACAGGGTTATGGCTACACCTTC. Protein product: CASSYGQGYGYTF.

This clone was seen a few times. CDR3 nucleotides: TGTGCCAGCAGTCCTAGCATTGATACGCAGTATTTT. Amino acid sequence: CASSPSIDTQYF. This sequence joins TRBV2 and TRBJ2-3, with D perhaps matching TRBD2 (5 bases). This CDR3 has 12 residues. The V end was cut by 5 bases, the J end by 6 bases, with 9 bases between. CDR1 SNHLY and CDR2 FYNNEI come from the germline V gene.

V usage is TRBV7-2 and J usage is TRBJ1-1, with 7 bases lining up with TRBD1. Germline loops: CDR1 SGHTA, CDR2 FQGNSA. The CDR3 covers 15 residues. V lost 5 bases to trimming and J lost 8 bases; unmatched junction nucleotides: 14. The CDR3 protein is CASSPLGGGTAEAFF. In DNA, the CDR3 is TGTGCCAGCAGCCCCCTTGGCGGCGGGACAGCAGAAGCTTTCTTT. The whole variable domain, remainder taken from reference TRBV7-2 and TRBJ1-1, is GAGVSQSPSNKVTEKGKDVELRCDPISGHTALYWYRQSLGQGLEFLIYFQGNSAPDKSGLPSDRFSAERTGGSVSTLTIQRTQQEDSAVYLCASSPLGGGTAEAFFGQGTRLTVV.

V and J are TRBV30 and TRBJ1-3; a weak D match, TRBD1 (5 bases). The length of the CDR3 is 13 residues. Germline V gene lookup returns CDR1 GTSNPN and CDR2 SVGIG (reference sequence). V lost 5 bases, J lost 4 bases, and 12 bases lay in between. CDR3 region: CAWFVKGGNTIYF. In DNA, the CDR3 is TGTGCCTGGTTCGTGAAGGGGGGAAACACCATATATTTT.

The V gene is TRBV5-1, the J gene TRBJ2-7; D is perhaps TRBD2 (7 bases). V dropped 0 bases and J dropped 3 bases, with 13 bases sitting between them. CDR3 length: 15 residues. Germline CDR1 and CDR2: SGHRS and YFSETQ. The CDR3 nucleotides are TGCGCCAGCAGCTTGGCTGTAGGGGGGGACTACGAGCAGTACTTC. It codes for CASSLAVGGDYEQYF.

The chain carries TRBV30 and TRBJ1-4, with D possibly TRBD1 on 5 matching bases. The germline CDR1 and CDR2 sequences are GTSNPN and SVGIG (reference sequence). V dropped 3 bases and J dropped 8 bases, with 13 bases sitting between them. This CDR3 spans 13 amino acids. DNA for the CDR3: TGTGCCTGGAGCAACGGGGGAAACGAAAAACTGTTTTTT. Protein product: CAWSNGGNEKLFF.

The CDR3: CATSRVRDRGTGELFF. CDR3 DNA sequence: TGTGCCACCAGCAGAGTCCGGGACAGGGGTACCGGGGAGCTGTTTTTT. V usage is TRBV15 and J usage is TRBJ2-2; 10 bases fit TRBD1. CDR1 is LNHNV and CDR2 is YYDKDF in the germline V gene (reference sequence). This CDR3 comprises 16 residues. The J segment lost 5 bases and the V segment lost 1 base, leaving 4 bases of the junction unmatched.

The chain links TRBV10-3 to TRBJ1-2, with TRBD1 matching over 7 bases. The ends lost 3 bases at V and 9 bases at J; junction bases unmatched: 10. The CDR3 is made up of 14 amino acids. Germline lookup yields CDR1 ENHRY and CDR2 SYGVKD. As DNA, the CDR3 is TGTGCCATCAGTGAAGACCTGACAGGGAGCCGCTACACCTTC. Amino acid sequence: CAISEDLTGSRYTF.

The rearrangement joins TRBV6-6 to TRBJ1-2, with a possible D match to TRBD1 (5 bases). This CDR3 is 16 amino acids long. Germline assignment: CDR1 MNHNY and CDR2 SVGAGI (reference sequence). Trimming left V 6 bases short and J 0 bases short, with 17 bases between. The CDR3 bases are TGTGCCAGCAGGTCTGATGACAGACCTACTAACTATGGCTACACCTTC. Translating it yields CASRSDDRPTNYGYTF.

V usage is TRBV5-1 and J usage is TRBJ1-1; D uncertain. Germline V gene data show CDR1 as SGHRS and CDR2 as YFSETQ. This CDR3 is 14 amino acids long. Deletions cut 1 base from V and 0 bases from J, with 7 bases between. CDR3: CASSLPGMNTEAFF. For the CDR3, the DNA is TGCGCCAGCAGCTTGCCAGGTATGAACACTGAAGCTTTCTTT.

This clone appeared once. The rearrangement joins TRBV5-1 to TRBJ2-7; 10 nucleotides match TRBD2. Germline V lookup: CDR1 SGHRS, CDR2 YFSETQ. The V gene end was trimmed by 2 bases and the J gene end by 0 bases; junction bases not matched to a gene: 5. The CDR3 length is 16 residues. The CDR3 DNA reads TGCGCCAGCAGCTTCGGCCGGACTAGCGGCTCCTACGAGCAGTACTTC. It is translated as CASSFGRTSGSYEQYF. Using reference TRBV5-1 and TRBJ2-7 for the parts outside the CDR3, the full variable domain is KAGVTQTPRYLIKTRGQQVTLSCSPISGHRSVSWYQQTPGQGLQFLFEYFSETQRNKGNFPGRFSGRQFSNSRSEMNVSTLELGDSALYLCASSFGRTSGSYEQYFGPGTRLTVT.

In its sample, this clone was seen a few times. CDR3 region: CATRRGPGNSPLHF. The CDR3 DNA reads as TGTGCCACCCGGAGGGGCCCGGGTAATTCACCCCTCCACTTT. V gene TRBV19 combines with J gene TRBJ1-6; tentatively, D is TRBD1 (5 bases). The germline gives CDR1 LNHDA, CDR2 SQIVND (reference sequence). CDR3 length: 14 residues. Trimming pared 10 bases from V and 6 bases from J, leaving 16 bases between.

This clone was detected only a few times. The chain has TRBV6-5 and TRBJ2-6; no clear D. Trimming removed 8 bases from V and 1 base from J, with 12 bases in between. The CDR3 loop spans 15 amino acids. CDR1 is MNHEY, CDR2 SVGAGI, per germline. CDR3 protein: CASSQQSSGANVLTF. In DNA form, the CDR3 reads TGTGCCAGCTCCCAACAATCGTCTGGGGCCAACGTCCTGACTTTC.

The chain has TRBV9 and TRBJ2-1; possible D gene TRBD2, 6 bases. Between the trimmed V and J ends, which lost 2 bases and 7 bases, there was a span of 13 bases. This CDR3 contains 14 residues. Germline assignment: CDR1 SGDLS and CDR2 YYNGEE. The CDR3 sequence: CASSVGLPGNEQFF. The CDR3 DNA sequence: TGTGCCAGCAGCGTCGGACTACCGGGGAATGAGCAGTTCTTC.